This T cell receptor beta chain is drawn from a study of tissue T cells after allogeneic stem cell transplantation. The wider study: Graft-versus-host disease patients received grafts, several unmodified and three CD34-selected to deplete T cells.

Generated by immunoSEQ multiplex PCR, the TCRdb table keeps only in-frame clones and is missing some. This table has 920 or so clones, approximately 40% appearing once. CDR3 length equals 15 residues. Germline values: CDR1 SGHDT, CDR2 YYEEEE. V gave up 0 bases and J gave up 0 bases, with 10 bases separating them. The TCR comes from a female patient between 40 and 75 years old with steroid-refractory graft-versus-host disease after an allogeneic stem cell transplant. Some of these T cells may belong to the graft donor. Here the sequenced sample was transverse colon tissue, taken at autopsy. J is TRBJ2-7 and V is TRBV5-6; D may be TRBD1 (6 bases). The CDR3: CASSLGQALSYEQYF. Written as DNA, the CDR3 is TGTGCCAGCAGCTTGGGACAGGCCCTCTCCTACGAGCAGTACTTC.